This record covers a single T cell receptor (beta chain). The antigen is not known. The data derive from a study of response to subunit inactivated influenza vaccine. TCRdb independently ran MiXCR on the RT-PCR reads; one entry per CDR3 protein. The sample yields about 500,000 distinct CDR3 sequences, 10% to 15% seen once. Study-wide results and limits: After each seasonal influenza vaccination, few new T cells are recruited, the authors suggested.

The receptor was isolated from a man aged 50-60 years who received an inactivated influenza vaccine. Sequences were derived from PBMCs from blood, sampled 45 days after vaccination.

CDR3 sequence (DNA): TGTGCCAGCAGCCCCATTGTTAGCGGAGCCTACGAGCAGTACTTC. This encodes CASSPIVSGAYEQYF. This chain joins TRBV7-2 and TRBJ2-7; tentative D call: TRBD2 (6 bases). The V gene's germline CDR1 is SGHTA and CDR2 FQGNSA. CDR3 length: 15 amino acids. V was shortened by 5 bases and J by 2 bases, with 16 bases between the two germline ends.